Described below is a single T cell receptor beta chain sequence and its context. This record belongs to a study of blood T cell repertoires in COVID-19. Study information: Both acute and convalescent COVID-19 samples were obtained from the United States, Italy and Spain. T cells, B-cell-depleted T cells, or PBMCs supplied cDNA or gDNA.

CDR1 and CDR2 from the germline V gene are LNHNV and YYDKDF (reference sequence). With 1 base clipped from V and 9 bases from J, the junction kept 3 bases outside the gene matches. The CDR3 sequence is 15 residues long. As processed by the authors: Counts of nucleated cells, estimated from reference gene primer amplification, were obtained. Sequencing was performed with immunoSEQ multiplex PCR; in TCRdb, only in-frame clones are kept and a portion is missing. Clonal size and the V and J genes are those of that table, whereas D and trimming came from the DNA. The profile shows some 520,000 clones, 85% to 90% of them singletons. Patients of the Seattle cohort, enrolled during active infection, were followed longitudinally.

This clonotype was obtained from a man between 18 and 35 years old with COVID-19, enrolled during active disease. V usage is TRBV15 and J usage is TRBJ1-6; the match to TRBD1 covers 10 bases. The specimen sequenced was peripheral blood. CDR3 DNA: TGTGCCACCAGCAGAGGACAGGGGGCTGGTTCACCCCTCCACTTT. Its protein product is CATSRGQGAGSPLHF. Full variable domain (remainder filled in from reference TRBV15 and TRBJ1-6): DAMVIQNPRYQVTQFGKPVTLSCSQTLNHNVMYWYQQKSSQAPKLLFHYYDKDFNNEADTPDNFQSRRPNTSFCFLDIRSPGLGDTAMYLCATSRGQGAGSPLHFGNGTRLTVT.